This TCR beta chain was identified in a study of T cells in Graves' hyperthyroidism and ophthalmopathy. Overall study results and limits: A model of 13 V-J features distinguished ophthalmopathy from stable hyperthyroidism. Among thyroid clonotypes expanded above 0.001, most also appeared in blood.

Used for diagnoses were clinical symptoms, serum thyroxine and TRAb, thyroid ultrasound and orbital computed tomography. This clonotype was seen at least ten times. Its antigen is currently unknown. The CDR3 is made up of 13 amino acids. The V end was cut by 5 bases, the J end by 0 bases, with 10 bases between. Germline values: CDR1 SQVTM, CDR2 ANQGSEA. Authors of the study amplified TCR beta CDR3 regions from RNA transcripts. An initial round of RT-PCR targeting the TCR CDR3 relied on the HTBI primer set. One entry per CDR3 protein results from TCRdb running MiXCR on the multiplex PCR reads. The data hold roughly 500,000 distinct CDR3 sequences, with approximately 49% observed a single time.

Sequencing was carried out using peripheral blood or thyroid tissue (not recorded which). V gene TRBV29-1 combines with J gene TRBJ1-1; a weak D match, TRBD1 (6 bases). This sequence originates from an adult woman with Graves' disease, either hyperthyroidism or ophthalmopathy (not recorded which). The CDR3 protein is CSVQGLMNTEAFF. The CDR3 nucleotides read TGCAGCGTTCAGGGGCTCATGAACACTGAAGCTTTCTTT.